These T cell receptor beta chains were read from a single sample in a study of synovial regulatory T cells in juvenile arthritis. Libraries were prepared by immunoSEQ multiplex PCR; TCRdb keeps only in-frame clonotypes and omits some of them. The sample is made up of some 9,700 clones, and the top ten hold 0.35% of it. The sequencing sample was made of Treg cells from blood. These receptors all come from a donor between 2 and 29 years old with juvenile idiopathic arthritis. The CDR3 runs from the conserved cysteine through the conserved F or W. Clone size appears in some rows only: once, few, many, or a class for an expanded clone.

clone size: NA; V gene: TRBV18; CDR3 length: 11; J gene: TRBJ2-2; CDR3 protein: CASSKTGELFF
clone size: NA; V gene: TRBV4-1; CDR3 length: 14; J gene: TRBJ1-3; CDR3 protein: CASSQVGRIGTIYF
clone size: NA; V gene: TRBV6-1; CDR3 length: 12; J gene: TRBJ2-7; CDR3 protein: CASSSGKPEQYF
clone size: NA; V gene: TRBV5-6; CDR3 length: 13; J gene: TRBJ1-1; CDR3 protein: CASSLVRNTEAFF
clone size: NA; V gene: TRBV11-3; CDR3 length: 13; J gene: TRBJ2-2; CDR3 protein: CASSLAPTGELFF
clone size: NA; V gene: TRBV5-1; CDR3 length: 13; J gene: TRBJ1-2; CDR3 protein: CASSFLGAYGYTF
clone size: NA; V gene: TRBV6-1; CDR3 length: 12; J gene: TRBJ1-3; CDR3 protein: CASSALRNTIYF
clone size: NA; V gene: TRBV7-8; CDR3 length: 13; J gene: TRBJ1-3; CDR3 protein: CASSLNRRDTIYF
clone size: NA; V gene: TRBV18; CDR3 length: 14; J gene: TRBJ2-5; CDR3 protein: CASSPFQIGETQYF
clone size: NA; V gene: TRBV10-3; CDR3 length: 15; J gene: TRBJ2-3; CDR3 protein: CAISESGTASDTQYF
clone size: NA; V gene: TRBV6-1; CDR3 length: 12; J gene: TRBJ1-1; CDR3 protein: CASRSVGGPRKF
clone size: NA; V gene: TRBV7-2; CDR3 length: 14; J gene: TRBJ2-1; CDR3 protein: CASITASSYNEQFF
clone size: NA; V gene: TRBV10-3; CDR3 length: 11; J gene: TRBJ2-7; CDR3 protein: CAIRGQSEQYF
clone size: NA; V gene: TRBV5-1; CDR3 length: 13; J gene: TRBJ2-7; CDR3 protein: CASSVQGVYEQYF
clone size: NA; V gene: TRBV18; CDR3 length: 16; J gene: TRBJ1-3; CDR3 protein: CASSPPALTRGNTIYF
clone size: NA; V gene: TRBV18; CDR3 length: 10; J gene: TRBJ1-2; CDR3 protein: CASSGDRYTF
clone size: NA; V gene: TRBV11-2; CDR3 length: 13; J gene: TRBJ1-1; CDR3 protein: CASSLIGNTEAFF
clone size: NA; V gene: TRBV18; CDR3 length: 12; J gene: TRBJ1-1; CDR3 protein: CASSLMNTEAFF
clone size: NA; V gene: TRBV10-3; CDR3 length: 12; J gene: TRBJ2-3; CDR3 protein: CAISADSDTQYF
clone size: NA; V gene: TRBV5-6; CDR3 length: 14; J gene: TRBJ2-7; CDR3 protein: CASSRMGLAQEQYF
clone size: NA; V gene: TRBV6-1; CDR3 length: 14; J gene: TRBJ1-2; CDR3 protein: CASSGQGVNYGYTF
clone size: NA; V gene: TRBV20-1; CDR3 length: 11; J gene: TRBJ2-7; CDR3 protein: CSARGGYEQYF
clone size: NA; V gene: TRBV19; CDR3 length: 16; J gene: TRBJ1-6; CDR3 protein: CASSIDEWLTGSPLHF
clone size: NA; V gene: TRBV4-1; CDR3 length: 17; J gene: TRBJ2-7; CDR3 protein: CASSQFSLGLGPSEQYF
clone size: NA; V gene: TRBV7-8; CDR3 length: 14; J gene: TRBJ2-1; CDR3 protein: CASSLALRYNEQFF
clone size: NA; V gene: TRBV20-1; CDR3 length: 10; J gene: TRBJ1-4; CDR3 protein: CSALNEKLFF
clone size: NA; V gene: TRBV19; CDR3 length: 13; J gene: TRBJ1-5; CDR3 protein: CATRGQERGPQHF
clone size: NA; V gene: TRBV20-1; CDR3 length: 9; J gene: TRBJ1-1; CDR3 protein: CSARLEAFF
clone size: NA; V gene: TRBV27; CDR3 length: 13; J gene: TRBJ1-1; CDR3 protein: CASSLTQNTEAFF
clone size: NA; V gene: TRBV25-1; CDR3 length: 11; J gene: TRBJ2-7; CDR3 protein: CASNDNYEQYF
clone size: NA; V gene: TRBV5-6; CDR3 length: 14; J gene: TRBJ2-7; CDR3 protein: CASSLHRGRGGWAF
clone size: NA; V gene: TRBV5-1; CDR3 length: 15; J gene: TRBJ2-7; CDR3 protein: CASSPLTSGTYEQYF
clone size: NA; V gene: TRBV27; CDR3 length: 16; J gene: TRBJ1-1; CDR3 protein: CASSFRSGTRGTEAFF
clone size: medium-sized; V gene: TRBV19; CDR3 length: 12; J gene: TRBJ1-2; CDR3 protein: CASRPGRWGYTF
clone size: NA; V gene: TRBV11-3; CDR3 length: 15; J gene: TRBJ2-5; CDR3 protein: CASSLRGGLTETQYF
clone size: NA; V gene: TRBV6-1; CDR3 length: 14; J gene: TRBJ1-2; CDR3 protein: CASSEPGQSYGYTF
clone size: NA; V gene: TRBV6-1; CDR3 length: 14; J gene: TRBJ2-7; CDR3 protein: CASRPSGKTNEQYF
clone size: NA; V gene: TRBV2; CDR3 length: 14; J gene: TRBJ1-2; CDR3 protein: CASSGERTDYGYTF
clone size: NA; V gene: TRBV5-6; CDR3 length: 14; J gene: TRBJ2-5; CDR3 protein: CASSASGRQETQYF
clone size: NA; V gene: TRBV19; CDR3 length: 13; J gene: TRBJ1-5; CDR3 protein: CASSSMVDQPQHF
clone size: NA; V gene: TRBV18; CDR3 length: 14; J gene: TRBJ2-2; CDR3 protein: CASSPKTGTGELFF
clone size: NA; V gene: TRBV7-8; CDR3 length: 15; J gene: TRBJ2-2; CDR3 protein: CASSLQGRYTGELFF
clone size: NA; V gene: TRBV18; CDR3 length: 13; J gene: TRBJ1-2; CDR3 protein: CASSPIGGSGYTF
clone size: NA; V gene: TRBV19; CDR3 length: 15; J gene: TRBJ2-2; CDR3 protein: CASSIFQGPTGELFF
clone size: NA; V gene: TRBV27; CDR3 length: 13; J gene: TRBJ2-7; CDR3 protein: CASGSQGSYEQYF